These 18 T cell receptor beta chains originate from one sample sequenced in a study of identical twins. TCRdb itself ran the 5' RACE reads through MiXCR, one entry per CDR3 protein. The profile shows under 350,000 distinct CDR3 sequences, roughly 10% of them singletons. The same sample was also studied in work on yellow fever vaccine responses in identical twins.

The sequencing sample was made of CD8+ T cells sorted from blood. These receptors came from a woman younger than 35 in good health.

This rearrangement joins TRBV5-6 to TRBJ2-3; no clear D. Trimming pared 2 bases from V and 2 bases from J, leaving 18 bases between. The CDR3 is 17 amino acids. Germline CDR1 and CDR2: SGHDT and YYEEEE. The CDR3 spells CASSFEQDFLYTDTQYF. Written as DNA, the CDR3 is TGTGCCAGCAGCTTTGAGCAAGATTTCCTATACACAGATACGCAGTATTTT.

This clonotype was seen only a few times. The genes are TRBV7-8 and TRBJ2-7; D perhaps matches TRBD2 (6 bases). The V end lost 8 bases, the J end lost 5 bases, and 22 bases lay between the germline ends. CDR1 and CDR2 (germline): SGHVS, FQNEAQ. The CDR3 spans 15 residues. The CDR3 region is CASSSGSNLWDEQYF. Here the CDR3 DNA reads TGTGCCAGCTCGTCCGGGAGTAATCTTTGGGACGAGCAGTACTTC.

This clonotype was recorded a few times. The gene calls are TRBV25-1 and TRBJ2-5; the D gene is possibly TRBD2 (7 bases). V shed 3 bases and J shed 3 bases, with 14 bases lying between them. The CDR3 is made up of 15 amino acids. From germline, CDR1 is MGHDK and CDR2 SYGVNS. The CDR3 nucleotides read TGTGCCAGCAGTGAGGGGGGGGCGCGTAAAGAGACCCAGTACTTC. Its translation is CASSEGGARKETQYF.

This clonotype appeared a few times. The genes are TRBV20-1 and TRBJ2-3, with 9 bases aligning to TRBD1. CDR3 length: 16 amino acids. Germline V gene sequence: CDR1 DFQATT, CDR2 SNEGSKA (reference sequence). V dropped 3 bases and J dropped 0; count of bases not matched to a gene: 7. In DNA form, the CDR3 reads TGCAGTGCTAGCGGGGGGACAGGGCCCAGCACAGATACGCAGTATTTT. This codes for CSASGGTGPSTDTQYF.

This clonotype was seen more than once but under ten times. The gene calls are TRBV7-6 and TRBJ2-7; 11 bases fit TRBD1. Looked up from germline, CDR1 is SGHVS and CDR2 is FNYEAQ. The V and J ends lost 4 bases and 5 bases, in that order; junction bases with no gene match: 4. This CDR3 is built from 14 residues. In nucleotides, the CDR3 is TGTGCCAGCAGCTCCGGGACAGGGGGTAACGAGCAGTACTTC. This gives the protein CASSSGTGGNEQYF. The full variable domain, completed using reference TRBV7-6 and TRBJ2-7, is GAGVSQSPRYKVTKRGQDVALRCDPISGHVSLYWYRQALGQGPEFLTYFNYEAQQDKSGLPNDRFSAERPEGSISTLTIQRTEQRDSAMYRCASSSGTGGNEQYFGPGTRLTVT.

This clonotype came up many times. The chain combines TRBV4-3 with TRBJ2-3, with 15 bases identical to TRBD2. The ends lost 2 bases at V and 4 bases at J; junction bases unmatched: 7. The CDR3 spans 18 residues. The germline V gene has CDR1 LGHNA and CDR2 YSLEER. In nucleotides, the CDR3 is TGCGCCAGCAGCCAACACAAGGGACTAGCGGGAGGTTCAGATACGCAGTATTTT. This codes for CASSQHKGLAGGSDTQYF.

The chain combines TRBV4-3 with TRBJ2-1; 7 nucleotides line up with TRBD2. V was clipped by 1 base and J by 5 bases; unmatched bases: 14. Germline lookup yields CDR1 LGHNA and CDR2 YSLEER. This CDR3 spans 18 amino acids. The CDR3 region has the DNA TGCGCCAGCAGCCAAGCCGTCTCAGCGGGGAGCATTCACAATGAGCAGTTCTTC. This translates into CASSQAVSAGSIHNEQFF.

This chain links TRBV7-2 with TRBJ2-7, with D tentatively TRBD2 (5 bases). The CDR3 runs to 13 residues. V was clipped by 6 bases and J by 6 bases, with 15 bases between them. Germline lookup yields CDR1 SGHTA and CDR2 FQGNSA. The CDR3 DNA reads TGTGCCAGCAGTTTTGGAGCCGCGGGCGAGCAGTACTTC. The encoded protein is CASSFGAAGEQYF.

CDR3 sequence (DNA): TGTGCCAGCAGTTACCTTAAAACAGGGACCTCCTACGAGCAGTACTTC. Encoded protein: CASSYLKTGTSYEQYF. The chain employs TRBV2 and TRBJ2-7, with D perhaps matching TRBD1 (6 bases). Germline V gene data show CDR1 as SNHLY and CDR2 as FYNNEI. Trimming removed 5 bases at V and 0 bases at J, with 17 bases between. This CDR3 spans 16 amino acids. The entire variable domain, with the rest obtained from reference TRBV2 and TRBJ2-7, is as follows: EPEVTQTPSHQVTQMGQEVILRCVPISNHLYFYWYRQILGQKVEFLVSFYNNEISEKSEIFDDQFSVERPDGSNFTLKIRSTKLEDSAMYFCASSYLKTGTSYEQYFGPGTRLTVT.

This clonotype was found a few times. J is TRBJ1-1 and V is TRBV10-1, with a tentative D call TRBD1 (5 bases). The CDR3 sequence is 13 residues long. Germline V gene data show CDR1 as WNHNN and CDR2 as SYGVQD (reference sequence). The germline V and J ends were trimmed by 4 bases and 6 bases, with 12 bases remaining between them. The CDR3, as DNA: TGCGCCAGCAGTGGCCCCGAGGGGTCTGAAGCTTTCTTT. Amino acid sequence: CASSGPEGSEAFF.

At least ten counts were recorded for this clonotype. This sequence joins TRBV12-5 and TRBJ2-7; D could derive from TRBD1 or TRBD2 (7 bases each). V lost 7 bases to trimming and J lost 5 bases, with 24 bases between them. CDR3 length: 16 amino acids. The germline V gene has CDR1 LGHNT and CDR2 FRNRAP. The CDR3 coding sequence is TGTGCTAGTGTCACCCGGAGGGAGGGGGCTATCCACGAGCAGTACTTC. Translated: CASVTRREGAIHEQYF.

The genes are TRBV10-2 and TRBJ2-7; no clear D. Trimming stripped 2 bases from V and 3 bases from J, with 5 bases between. There are 12 residues in the CDR3. In germline, CDR1 is WSHSY, CDR2 SAAADI. For the CDR3, the DNA is TGCGCCAGCAGTGAGGCCGGCTACGAGCAGTACTTC. It yields the protein CASSEAGYEQYF.

This chain joins TRBV29-1 and TRBJ2-7, with D unclear. V was trimmed by 4 bases and J by 3 bases, leaving 7 bases between them. The CDR3 contains 11 residues. Per the germline V gene, CDR1 is SQVTM and CDR2 is ANQGSEA. CDR3 sequence reads: CSVVEDYEQYF. CDR3 coding DNA: TGCAGCGTTGTGGAAGACTACGAGCAGTACTTC.

V and J are TRBV13 and TRBJ2-3, with TRBD1 matching over 10 bases. Unmatched junction bases numbered 11, after V lost 5 bases and J lost 0 bases. This CDR3 is built from 18 residues. Per the germline V gene, CDR1 is PRHDT and CDR2 is FYEKMQ (reference sequence). As DNA, the CDR3 is TGTGCCAGCAGCATGACAGGGGGCGACCTACTAAGCACAGATACGCAGTATTTT. Translated: CASSMTGGDLLSTDTQYF. Based on the CDR3 plus reference TRBV13 and TRBJ2-3, the full variable domain is AAGVIQSPRHLIKEKRETATLKCYPIPRHDTVYWYQQGPGQDPQFLISFYEKMQSDKGSIPDRFSAQQFSDYHSELNMSSLELGDSALYFCASSMTGGDLLSTDTQYFGPGTRLTVL.

This clonotype has a count of ten or more. V gene TRBV29-1 combines with J gene TRBJ2-5; no clear D gene. This CDR3 contains 14 residues. CDR1 is SQVTM, CDR2 ANQGSEA, per germline. V was shortened by 6 bases and J by 2 bases, with 16 bases between the two germline ends. CDR3 coding DNA: TGCAGCGTACCCGAAACGATGGGACAAGAGACCCAGTACTTC. It encodes CSVPETMGQETQYF.

The chain has TRBV7-9 and TRBJ2-7; unclear D gene. Germline assignment: CDR1 SEHNR and CDR2 FQNEAQ (reference sequence). The CDR3 length is 12 residues. With 6 bases removed from V and 2 bases from J, the gap between germline ends came to 8 bases. CDR3 nucleotide sequence: TGTGCCAGCAGTACAATCCCCTACGAGCAGTACTTC. It encodes CASSTIPYEQYF.

The chain is built from TRBV27 and TRBJ2-3, with 7 bases that match TRBD1. The CDR3 has 13 residues. Germline loops: CDR1 MNHEY, CDR2 SMNVEV (reference sequence). The trim removed 0 bases at V and 9 bases at J, leaving 3 bases unmatched. CDR3: CASSLSRQGTQYF. CDR3 nucleotides: TGTGCCAGCAGTTTATCGAGACAGGGCACGCAGTATTTT.

This clonotype was recorded at least ten times. CDR3 DNA sequence: TGCGCCAGCAGCCCGCAAATAGCGGGCAGCACAGATACGCAGTATTTT. Translated: CASSPQIAGSTDTQYF. The rearrangement joins TRBV4-3 to TRBJ2-3; the match to TRBD2 covers 7 bases. V lost 4 bases and J lost 0; bases outside the gene matches: 7. The CDR3 is 16 residues long. Germline lookup yields CDR1 LGHNA and CDR2 YSLEER.